The clone carrying this TCR beta chain has a single count. The antigen remains undetermined. Unmatched junction bases numbered 15, after V lost 4 bases and J lost 6 bases. The CDR3 spans 18 residues. Germline CDR1 reads LGHNA; CDR2 reads YNFKEQ. This table comes from immunoSEQ multiplex PCR, and its TCRdb copy is limited to in-frame clones, with some not included. The sample shows roughly 260,000 clones, 85% to 95% of them seen only once. The data were obtained in a study of T cell responses to AZD1222 COVID-19 vaccine. Study results and caveats: White British ancestry dominated among donors, who included more females, and clonal diversity was possibly underestimated.

The chain joins TRBV4-2 to TRBJ2-3; 11 bases are a match to TRBD2. This TCR derives from an adult in good health. Sequenced material: peripheral blood, taken on day 0 of AZD1222 vaccination. CDR3 in amino acids: CASSPGTSGLRMSDTQYF. The CDR3 DNA reads TGTGCCAGCAGCCCGGGGACTAGCGGCCTCCGCATGTCCGATACGCAGTATTTT.